The T cell receptor beta chain under discussion was sequenced for a study of T cell repertoires in cytomegalovirus infection. Study background: Public TCR beta signatures indicated both CMV infection and matching HLA type. Whole-study results and caveats: Based on cumulative public TCR beta family frequency, carriers of CMV plus the relevant HLA were identified.

A word on this clonotype: Its antigen is undetermined.

V was pared by 1 base and J by 2 bases, with 18 bases between. This CDR3 spans 17 amino acids. Using its own MiXCR run on the reads, TCRdb lists one record per CDR3 protein. This table has some 680,000 distinct CDR3 sequences, under 40% appearing once. This clonotype was obtained from a human donor in good health (CMV status not recorded). Some clones in this sample may be carry-over from other donors' samples. V is TRBV12-3 or TRBV12-4 and J is TRBJ2-7; TRBD2 is a possible D gene (5 bases). Material for sequencing was PBMCs. CDR3 in DNA: TGTGCCAGCAGTTTAGGCGGGCGGCCCCGAAATCCCTACGAGCAGTACTTC. Protein product: CASSLGGRPRNPYEQYF.